This T cell receptor beta chain was obtained from a study of blood T cells in healthy people across ages. Study-level results: Changes seen in expanded clonotypes were possibly confounded by donor CMV status left unknown. There were more naive CD4+ cells and higher diversity in long-lived donors than in aged donors. TCR beta diversity, measured per million T cells, fell in a roughly linear way with age.

It was with a sample-barcoded 5' primer and a J-beta primer mix that a second PCR of about 6 to 12 cycles was run. TCRdb itself ran the 5' RACE reads through MiXCR, one entry per CDR3 protein. The table has 1.8 million or so distinct CDR3 sequences, around 42% seen once; the top ten hold more than 20%. CDR1 MNHNS and CDR2 SASEGT come from the germline V gene. This CDR3 spans 15 amino acids. V lost 4 bases and J 4 bases, leaving 16 bases between the germline ends. Only a few counts were recorded for this clonotype. Its antigen is currently unknown. Total RNA extracted from each sample amounted to at least 6 micrograms.

The sample taken for sequencing was blood. The receptor was derived from a human donor in good health. The rearrangement uses TRBV6-1 and TRBJ1-2; TRBD1 might be the D (6 bases). The DNA for the CDR3 is TGTGCCAGCAGTGGACCCTCACAGGGCACCTATGGCTACACCTTC. This translates into CASSGPSQGTYGYTF.